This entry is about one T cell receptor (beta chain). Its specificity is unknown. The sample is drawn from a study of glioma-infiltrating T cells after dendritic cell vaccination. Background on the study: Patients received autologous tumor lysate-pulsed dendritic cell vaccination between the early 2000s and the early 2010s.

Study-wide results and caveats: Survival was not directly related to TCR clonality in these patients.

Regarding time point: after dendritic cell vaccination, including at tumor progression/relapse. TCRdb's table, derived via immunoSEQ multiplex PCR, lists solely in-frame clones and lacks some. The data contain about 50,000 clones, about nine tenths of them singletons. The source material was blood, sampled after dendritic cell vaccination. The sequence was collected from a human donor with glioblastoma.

The CDR3 reads CAISESKKLLDSYNSPLHF. The CDR3 bases are TGTGCCATCAGTGAGTCGAAAAAATTGTTGGACAGCTATAATTCACCCCTCCACTTT. This chain uses TRBV10-3 with TRBJ1-6, with D possibly being TRBD1 (6 bases). Trimming took off 0 bases at V and 3 bases at J, with 18 bases between the two ends. CDR3 length equals 19 residues. CDR1 and CDR2 (germline): ENHRY, SYGVKD.